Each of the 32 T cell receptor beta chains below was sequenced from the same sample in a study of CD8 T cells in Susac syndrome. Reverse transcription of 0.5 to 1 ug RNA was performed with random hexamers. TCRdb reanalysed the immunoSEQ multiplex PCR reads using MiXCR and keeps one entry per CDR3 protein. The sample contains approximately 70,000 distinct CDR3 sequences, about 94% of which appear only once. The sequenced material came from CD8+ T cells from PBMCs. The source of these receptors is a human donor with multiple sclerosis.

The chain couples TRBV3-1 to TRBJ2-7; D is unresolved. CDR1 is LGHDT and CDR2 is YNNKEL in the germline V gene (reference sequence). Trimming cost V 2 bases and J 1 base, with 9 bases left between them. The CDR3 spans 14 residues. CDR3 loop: CASSQLDGSYEQYF. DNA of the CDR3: TGTGCCAGCAGCCAACTGGACGGATCCTACGAGCAGTACTTC.

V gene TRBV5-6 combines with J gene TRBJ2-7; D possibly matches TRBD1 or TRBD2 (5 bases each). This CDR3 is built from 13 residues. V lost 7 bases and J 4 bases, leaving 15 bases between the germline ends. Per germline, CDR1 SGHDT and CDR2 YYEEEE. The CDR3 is CASGPRGEYEQYF. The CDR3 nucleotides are TGTGCCAGCGGGCCCCGAGGGGAATACGAGCAGTACTTC.

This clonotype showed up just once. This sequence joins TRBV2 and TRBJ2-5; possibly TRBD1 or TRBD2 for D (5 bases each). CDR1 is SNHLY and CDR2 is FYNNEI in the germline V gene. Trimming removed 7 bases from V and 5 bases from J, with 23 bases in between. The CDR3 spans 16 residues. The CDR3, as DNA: TGTGCCAGCATCCCATCCGGGGACCATTCGGGGGAGACCCAGTACTTC. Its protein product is CASIPSGDHSGETQYF.

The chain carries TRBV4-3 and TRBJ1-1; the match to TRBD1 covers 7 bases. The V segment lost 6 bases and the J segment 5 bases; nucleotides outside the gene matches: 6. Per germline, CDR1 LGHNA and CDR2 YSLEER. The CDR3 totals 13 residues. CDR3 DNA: TGCGCCAGCAGTCCAGGGGGAGAAACTGAAGCTTTCTTT. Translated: CASSPGGETEAFF.

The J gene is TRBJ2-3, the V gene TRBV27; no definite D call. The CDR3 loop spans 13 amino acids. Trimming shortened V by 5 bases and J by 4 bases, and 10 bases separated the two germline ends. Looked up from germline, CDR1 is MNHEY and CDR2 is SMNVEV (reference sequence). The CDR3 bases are TGTGCCAGCAGTCGAGGAGATTCAGATACGCAGTATTTT. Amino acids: CASSRGDSDTQYF.

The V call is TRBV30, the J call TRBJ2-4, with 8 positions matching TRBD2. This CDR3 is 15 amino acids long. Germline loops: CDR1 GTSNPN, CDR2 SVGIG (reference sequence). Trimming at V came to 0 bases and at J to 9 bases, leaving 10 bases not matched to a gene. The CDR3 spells CAWSVDGGVTSIQYF. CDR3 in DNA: TGTGCCTGGAGTGTTGACGGGGGGGTTACTAGCATTCAGTACTTC.

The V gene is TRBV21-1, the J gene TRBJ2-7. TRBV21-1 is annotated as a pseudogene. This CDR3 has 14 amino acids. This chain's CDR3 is CASSIEDLSYEQYF. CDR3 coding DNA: TGTGCCAGCAGCATAGAGGATCTCTCCTACGAGCAGTACTTC.

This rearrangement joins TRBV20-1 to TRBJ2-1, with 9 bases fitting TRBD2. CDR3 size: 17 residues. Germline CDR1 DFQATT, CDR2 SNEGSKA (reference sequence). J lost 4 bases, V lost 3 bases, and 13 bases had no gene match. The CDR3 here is CSASPYDETSGYNEQFF. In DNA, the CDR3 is TGCAGTGCTAGCCCTTACGATGAGACTAGCGGATACAATGAGCAGTTCTTC.

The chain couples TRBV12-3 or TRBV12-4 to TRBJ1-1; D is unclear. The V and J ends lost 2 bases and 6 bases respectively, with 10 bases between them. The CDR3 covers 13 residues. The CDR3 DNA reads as TGTGCCAGCAGTTTAAGCTTGGCAGCTGAAGCTTTCTTT. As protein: CASSLSLAAEAFF.

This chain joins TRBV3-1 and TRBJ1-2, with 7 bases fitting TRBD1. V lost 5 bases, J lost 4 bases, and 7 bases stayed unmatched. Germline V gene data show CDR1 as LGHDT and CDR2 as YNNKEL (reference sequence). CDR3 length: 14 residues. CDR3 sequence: CASSRQGFSYGYTF. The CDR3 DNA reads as TGTGCCAGCAGCAGACAGGGTTTTAGCTATGGCTACACCTTC.

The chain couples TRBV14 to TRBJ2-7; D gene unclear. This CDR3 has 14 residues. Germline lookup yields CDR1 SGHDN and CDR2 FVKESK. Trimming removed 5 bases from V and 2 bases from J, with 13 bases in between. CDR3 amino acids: CASSGQKSPYEQYF. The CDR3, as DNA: TGTGCCAGCAGCGGGCAGAAAAGTCCCTACGAGCAGTACTTC. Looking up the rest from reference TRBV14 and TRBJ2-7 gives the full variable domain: EAGVTQFPSHSVIEKGQTVTLRCDPISGHDNLYWYRRVMGKEIKFLLHFVKESKQDESGMPNNRFLAERTGGTYSTLKVQPAELEDSGVYFCASSGQKSPYEQYFGPGTRLTVT.

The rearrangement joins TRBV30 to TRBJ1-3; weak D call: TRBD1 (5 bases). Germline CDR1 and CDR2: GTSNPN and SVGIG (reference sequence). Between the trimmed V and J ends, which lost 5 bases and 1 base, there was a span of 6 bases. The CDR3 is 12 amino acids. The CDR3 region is CAWQGSGNTIYF. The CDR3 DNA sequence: TGTGCCTGGCAGGGATCTGGAAACACCATATATTTT.

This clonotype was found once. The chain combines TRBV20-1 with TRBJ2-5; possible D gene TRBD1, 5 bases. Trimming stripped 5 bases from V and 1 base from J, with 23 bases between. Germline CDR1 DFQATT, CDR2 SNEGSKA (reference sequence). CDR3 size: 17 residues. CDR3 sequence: CSAPDHDVSRGQETQYF. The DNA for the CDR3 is TGCAGTGCTCCTGATCACGACGTCTCTAGGGGCCAAGAGACCCAGTACTTC.

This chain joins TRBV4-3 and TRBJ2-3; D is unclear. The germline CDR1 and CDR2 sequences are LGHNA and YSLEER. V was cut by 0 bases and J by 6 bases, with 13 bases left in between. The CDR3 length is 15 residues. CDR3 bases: TGCGCCAGCAGCCAAGACGAACGACCGACGGATACGCAGTATTTT. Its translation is CASSQDERPTDTQYF.

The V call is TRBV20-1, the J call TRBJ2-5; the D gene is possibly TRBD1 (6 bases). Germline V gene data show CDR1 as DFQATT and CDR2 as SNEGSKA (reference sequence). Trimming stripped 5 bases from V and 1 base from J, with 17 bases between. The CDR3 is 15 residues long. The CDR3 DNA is TGCAGTGCTGGCCTGGACGGGGACACCCAAGAGACCCAGTACTTC. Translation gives CSAGLDGDTQETQYF.

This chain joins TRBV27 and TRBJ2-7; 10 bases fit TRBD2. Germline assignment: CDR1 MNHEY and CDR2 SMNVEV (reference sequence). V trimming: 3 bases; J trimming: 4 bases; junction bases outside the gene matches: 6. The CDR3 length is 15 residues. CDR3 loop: CASSLGLAGVYEQYF. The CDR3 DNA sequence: TGTGCCAGCAGTTTGGGTCTAGCGGGAGTGTACGAGCAGTACTTC.

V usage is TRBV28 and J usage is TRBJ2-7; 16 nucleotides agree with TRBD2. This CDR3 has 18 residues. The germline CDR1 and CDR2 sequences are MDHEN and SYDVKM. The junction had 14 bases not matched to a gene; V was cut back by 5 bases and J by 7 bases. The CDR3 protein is CASSPILGTSGRALEQYF. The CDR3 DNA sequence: TGTGCCAGCAGTCCCATTCTCGGGACTAGCGGGAGGGCCTTAGAGCAGTACTTC.

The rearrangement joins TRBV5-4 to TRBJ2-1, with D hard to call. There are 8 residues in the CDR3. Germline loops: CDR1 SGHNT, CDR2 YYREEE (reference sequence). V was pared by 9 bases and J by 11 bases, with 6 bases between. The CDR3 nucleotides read TGTGCCACAAACCAGCAGTTCTTC. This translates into CATNQQFF.

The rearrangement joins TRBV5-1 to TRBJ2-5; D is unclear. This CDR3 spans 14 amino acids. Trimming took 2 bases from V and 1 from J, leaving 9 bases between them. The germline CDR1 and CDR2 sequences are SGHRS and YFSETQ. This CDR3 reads CASSFDGSQETQYF. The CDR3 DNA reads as TGCGCCAGCAGCTTCGACGGCTCCCAAGAGACCCAGTACTTC.

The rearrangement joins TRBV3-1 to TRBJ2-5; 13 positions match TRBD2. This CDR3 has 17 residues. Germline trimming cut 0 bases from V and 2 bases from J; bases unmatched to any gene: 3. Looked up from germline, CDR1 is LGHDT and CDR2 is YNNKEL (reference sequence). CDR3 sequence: CASSQDELAGGQETQYF. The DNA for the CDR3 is TGTGCCAGCAGCCAAGATGAACTAGCGGGGGGGCAAGAGACCCAGTACTTC.

In DNA form, the CDR3 reads TGTGCCAGCAGTGGAAGTCGGGGGCAGCCCCAGCATTTT. Translated, it gives CASSGSRGQPQHF. The rearrangement joins TRBV27 to TRBJ1-5; the D gene is possibly TRBD1 (5 bases). The germline V and J ends were trimmed by 5 bases and 7 bases, with 12 bases remaining between them. Germline V gene data show CDR1 as MNHEY and CDR2 as SMNVEV (reference sequence). The CDR3 consists of 13 residues.

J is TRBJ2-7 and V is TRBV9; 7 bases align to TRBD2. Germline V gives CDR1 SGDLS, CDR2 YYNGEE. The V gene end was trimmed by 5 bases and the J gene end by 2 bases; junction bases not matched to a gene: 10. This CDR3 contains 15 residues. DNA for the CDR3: TGTGCCAGCAGTCTAGGGCAGGGAGGGCCCTACGAGCAGTACTTC. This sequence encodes CASSLGQGGPYEQYF.

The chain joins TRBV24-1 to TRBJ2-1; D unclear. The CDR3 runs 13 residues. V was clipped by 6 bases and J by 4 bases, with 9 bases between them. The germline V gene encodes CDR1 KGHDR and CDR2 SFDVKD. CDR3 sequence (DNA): TGTGCCACCAGTTTGAACAGTTACAATGAGCAGTTCTTC. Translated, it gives CATSLNSYNEQFF.

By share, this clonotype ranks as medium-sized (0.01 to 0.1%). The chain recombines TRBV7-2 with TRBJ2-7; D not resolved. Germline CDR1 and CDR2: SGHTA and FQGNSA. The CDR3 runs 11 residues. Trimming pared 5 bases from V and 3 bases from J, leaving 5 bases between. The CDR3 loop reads CASSKDYEQYF. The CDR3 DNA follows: TGTGCCAGCAGCAAAGACTACGAGCAGTACTTC.

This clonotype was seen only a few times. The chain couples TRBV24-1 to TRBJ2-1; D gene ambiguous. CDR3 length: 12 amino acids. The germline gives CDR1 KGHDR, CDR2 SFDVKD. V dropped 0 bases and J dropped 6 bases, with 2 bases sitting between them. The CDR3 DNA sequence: TGTGCCACCAGTGATTTGTCCAATGAGCAGTTCTTC. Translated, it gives CATSDLSNEQFF.

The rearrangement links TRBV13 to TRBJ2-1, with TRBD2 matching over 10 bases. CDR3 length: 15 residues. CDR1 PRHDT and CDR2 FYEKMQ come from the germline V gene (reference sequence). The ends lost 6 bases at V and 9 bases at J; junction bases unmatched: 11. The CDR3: CASSSWLAGAVEQFF. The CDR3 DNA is TGTGCCAGCAGTTCGTGGCTAGCGGGAGCGGTTGAGCAGTTCTTC.

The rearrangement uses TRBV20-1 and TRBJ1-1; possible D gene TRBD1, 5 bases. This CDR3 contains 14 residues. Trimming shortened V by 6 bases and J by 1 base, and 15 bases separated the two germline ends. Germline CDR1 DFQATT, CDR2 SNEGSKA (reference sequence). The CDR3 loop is CSARLGDRNTEAFF. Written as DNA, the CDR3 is TGCAGTGCCCGCCTAGGGGACCGGAACACTGAAGCTTTCTTT.

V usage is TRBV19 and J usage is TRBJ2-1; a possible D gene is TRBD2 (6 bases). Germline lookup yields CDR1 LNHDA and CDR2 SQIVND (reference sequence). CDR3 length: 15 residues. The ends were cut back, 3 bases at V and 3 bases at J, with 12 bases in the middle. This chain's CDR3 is CASSISGSGYNEQFF. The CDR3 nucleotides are TGTGCCAGTAGTATTTCTGGTAGCGGCTACAATGAGCAGTTCTTC.

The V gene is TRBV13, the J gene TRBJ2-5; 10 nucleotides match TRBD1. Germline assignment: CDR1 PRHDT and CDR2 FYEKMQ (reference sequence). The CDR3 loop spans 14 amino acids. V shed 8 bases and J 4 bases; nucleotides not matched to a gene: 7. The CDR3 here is CASGTGTGVETQYF. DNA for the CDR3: TGTGCCAGCGGCACCGGGACAGGGGTAGAGACCCAGTACTTC.

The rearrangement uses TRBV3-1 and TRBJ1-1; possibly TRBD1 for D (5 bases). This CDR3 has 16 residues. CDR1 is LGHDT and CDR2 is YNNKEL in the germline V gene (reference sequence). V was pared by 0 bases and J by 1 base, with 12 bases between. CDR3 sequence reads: CASSQDLWQGNTEAFF. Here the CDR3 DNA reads TGTGCCAGCAGCCAAGATCTCTGGCAGGGGAACACTGAAGCTTTCTTT. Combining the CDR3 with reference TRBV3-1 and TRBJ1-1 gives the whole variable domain DTAVSQTPKYLVTQMGNDKSIKCEQNLGHDTMYWYKQDSKKFLKIMFSYNNKELIINETVPNRFSPKSPDKAHLNLHINSLELGDSAVYFCASSQDLWQGNTEAFFGQGTRLTVV.

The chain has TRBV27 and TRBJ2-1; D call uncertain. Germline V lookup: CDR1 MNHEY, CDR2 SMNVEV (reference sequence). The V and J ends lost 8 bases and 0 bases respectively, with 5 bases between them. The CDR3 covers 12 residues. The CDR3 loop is CASESSYNEQFF. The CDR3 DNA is TGTGCCAGCGAAAGCTCCTACAATGAGCAGTTCTTC.

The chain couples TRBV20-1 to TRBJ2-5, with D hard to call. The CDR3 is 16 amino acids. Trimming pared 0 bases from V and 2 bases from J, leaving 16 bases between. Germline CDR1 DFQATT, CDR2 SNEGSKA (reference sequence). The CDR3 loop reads CSAREEEKGWQETQYF. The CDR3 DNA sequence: TGCAGTGCTAGAGAAGAGGAGAAGGGTTGGCAAGAGACCCAGTACTTC.